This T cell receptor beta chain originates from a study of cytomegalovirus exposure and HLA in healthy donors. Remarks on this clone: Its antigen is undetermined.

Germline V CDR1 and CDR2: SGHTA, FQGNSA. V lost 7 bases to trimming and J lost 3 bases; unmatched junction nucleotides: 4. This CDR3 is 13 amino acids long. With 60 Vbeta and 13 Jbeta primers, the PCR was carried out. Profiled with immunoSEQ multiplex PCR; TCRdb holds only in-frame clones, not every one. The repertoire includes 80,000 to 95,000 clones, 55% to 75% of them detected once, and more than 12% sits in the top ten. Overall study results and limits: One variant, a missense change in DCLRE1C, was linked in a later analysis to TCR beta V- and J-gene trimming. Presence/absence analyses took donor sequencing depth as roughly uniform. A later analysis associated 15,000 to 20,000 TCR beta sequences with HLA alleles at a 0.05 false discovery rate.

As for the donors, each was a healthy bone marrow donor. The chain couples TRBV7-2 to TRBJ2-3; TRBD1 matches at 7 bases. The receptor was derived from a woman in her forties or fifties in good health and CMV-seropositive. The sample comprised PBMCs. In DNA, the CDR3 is TGTGCCAGCAAAGGGGGCGGGACAGATACGCAGTATTTT. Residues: CASKGGGTDTQYF.